The rows below give T cell receptor beta chains drawn from one sample of a study of blood T cells in healthy people across ages. TCRdb re-analysed the 5' RACE reads in MiXCR, keeping a single row per CDR3 protein. Among about 1 million distinct CDR3 sequences, roughly a quarter were seen once, and the ten largest hold about 0.69%. These same data were also listed under a study on T cells of mothers and their children.

Sequencing input: blood. Every receptor here comes from a girl aged 2 to 10 in good health. CDR3s include the opening cysteine and the closing phenylalanine or tryptophan. The D gene is left open where the match is weak. Expanded clones are given a class, and other clones once, few, many or no size at all.

V gene	J gene	clone size	D gene	CDR3 protein	CDR3 DNA
TRBV9	TRBJ1-1	NA	NA	CASSVEQPNTEAFF	TGTGCCAGCAGCGTAGAACAACCGAACACTGAAGCTTTCTTT
TRBV7-2	TRBJ2-2	few	NA	CASSLGWDLKFTGELFF	TGTGCCAGCAGCTTGGGGTGGGACTTGAAATTCACCGGGGAGCTGTTTTTT
TRBV9	TRBJ2-4	NA	TRBD2	CASSAPPGLAGVGKNIQYF	TGTGCCAGCAGCGCGCCCCCGGGACTAGCGGGAGTGGGCAAAAACATTCAGTACTTC
TRBV5-5	TRBJ2-5	few	NA	CASSPGKIAETQYF	TGTGCCAGCAGTCCCGGAAAGATCGCGGAGACCCAGTACTTC
TRBV6-1	TRBJ1-3	NA	NA	CASAVSGNTIYF	TGTGCCAGCGCCGTTTCTGGAAACACCATATATTTT
TRBV29-1	TRBJ2-7	NA	NA	CSARISYEQYF	TGCAGCGCTCGGATCTCCTACGAGCAGTACTTC
TRBV3-1	TRBJ2-7	NA	TRBD1	CASSPPLGQGLDEQYF	TGTGCCAGCAGCCCCCCCTTGGGACAGGGACTGGACGAGCAGTACTTC
TRBV29-1	TRBJ2-2	NA	TRBD1	CSVDWDRVSGELFF	TGCAGCGTTGATTGGGACAGGGTATCCGGGGAGCTGTTTTTT
TRBV20-1	TRBJ2-6	NA	NA	CSAPAVNGANVLTF	TGCAGTGCTCCGGCCGTCAATGGGGCCAACGTCCTGACTTTC
TRBV12-3/TRBV12-4	TRBJ1-2	NA	NA	CASSFWALPPDSDDGYTF	TGTGCCAGCAGTTTTTGGGCTTTGCCTCCGGACTCGGACGATGGCTACACCTTC
TRBV6-2/TRBV6-3	TRBJ2-5	few	TRBD2	CASSPQRGDHQETQYF	TGTGCCAGCAGTCCACAGCGGGGGGACCACCAAGAGACCCAGTACTTC
TRBV20-1	TRBJ1-1	NA	TRBD1	CSASHGQGYFQAFF	TGCAGTGCTAGCCACGGACAGGGGTATTTTCAGGCTTTCTTT
TRBV4-3	TRBJ2-2	NA	TRBD2	CASSQGRGTNTGELFF	TGCGCCAGCAGCCAGGGGAGGGGTACAAACACCGGGGAGCTGTTTTTT
TRBV11-2	TRBJ1-4	NA	NA	CASSTGVLEVEKLFF	TGTGCCAGCAGCACCGGGGTGTTGGAAGTCGAAAAACTGTTTTTT
TRBV10-3	TRBJ2-7	few	NA	CATTTGNSYEQYF	TGTGCCACTACGACGGGAAACTCCTACGAGCAGTACTTC
TRBV7-9	TRBJ2-1	NA	NA	CASSPDISYNEQFF	TGTGCCAGCAGCCCCGATATCTCCTACAATGAGCAGTTCTTC
TRBV7-2	TRBJ2-3	many	TRBD2	CASSLTSGGVDTQYF	TGTGCCAGCAGCTTAACTAGCGGGGGGGTAGATACGCAGTATTTT
TRBV20-1	TRBJ1-1	NA	NA	CSARDVENTEAFF	TGCAGTGCTAGAGATGTCGAGAACACTGAAGCTTTCTTT